This T cell receptor beta chain was documented in a study of beta chain features in type 1 diabetes. Findings and caveats of the study: Cells carrying high TCR expression could end up over-represented when cDNA is sequenced.

Sorting based on CD45RO/CCR7/CD25/CD127/CD95/CD27 separated CD4+ naive, central memory, regulatory and stem cell-like memory cells. Investigators reverse transcribed all isolated RNA, so they sequenced expressed TCRB transcripts. About 3.6 million reads was the average for naive, central memory and regulatory T cell samples. Sequencing used immunoSEQ multiplex PCR; TCRdb keeps in-frame clones, though not all of them. The table has some 150,000 clones, over 9.5% seen once. Only a few counts were recorded for this clone. The target antigen is unknown. This clonotype was sampled from a young man in good health. The sequenced material came from naive CD4+ T cells from blood.

CDR3 nucleotide sequence: TGTGCCAGCAGCCTGATGAAGAGCTCCTATAATTCACCCCTCCACTTT. This gives the protein CASSLMKSSYNSPLHF. The chain couples TRBV5-4 to TRBJ1-6; D not resolved. CDR1 and CDR2 (germline): SGHNT, YYREEE (reference sequence). The CDR3 runs to 16 residues. V lost 4 bases, J lost 0 bases, and 11 bases lay in between.